The rows below give T cell receptor beta chains drawn from one sample of a study of T cell responses to AZD1222 COVID-19 vaccine. This table comes from immunoSEQ multiplex PCR, and its TCRdb copy is limited to in-frame clones, with some not included. The data show about 120,000 clones, approximately 88% seen once. The sample here was peripheral blood, taken on day 0 of AZD1222 vaccination. The receptors shown here come from an adult in good health. Each CDR3 is given with its conserved first and last residue. The D gene is left open where the match is weak. For some rows the clone size is stated as once, few or many, or as a class when expanded; others skip it.

NA	NA	TRBJ1-2	TRBV5-1	TGCGCCAGCAGCCGGACATCTAACTATGGCTACACCTTC	CASSRTSNYGYTF
NA	NA	TRBJ2-1	TRBV25-1	TGTGCCAGCACCCCCGGGTGGGACCGATACAATGAGCAGTTCTTC	CASTPGWDRYNEQFF
NA	NA	TRBJ1-5	TRBV6-5	TGTGCCAGCAGTTACGGTCGGGGGGGGAGCAATCAGCCCCAGCATTTT	CASSYGRGGSNQPQHF
NA	NA	TRBJ1-3	TRBV25-1	TGTGCCAGCAGTCCGGGACATAACTCTGGAAACACCATATATTTT	CASSPGHNSGNTIYF
NA	TRBD1	TRBJ1-2	TRBV18	TGTGCCAGCTCACCGGGGGACAGGGACTATGGCTACACCTTC	CASSPGDRDYGYTF
NA	NA	TRBJ2-7	TRBV5-6	TGTGCCAGCAGCTGGGGTGAACAGGCCTACGAGCAGTACTTC	CASSWGEQAYEQYF
NA	TRBD2	TRBJ2-2	TRBV10-3	TGTGCCATCAGAAAGACTAGCGGGGGCTCCTCCACCGGGGAGCTGTTTTTT	CAIRKTSGGSSTGELFF
NA	TRBD1	TRBJ1-4	TRBV5-1	TGCGCCAGCAGCCCAGGGACAGTTAATGAAAAACTGTTTTTT	CASSPGTVNEKLFF
NA	NA	TRBJ1-2	TRBV27	TGTGCCAGCAGTTTATCGCCAGCTAACTATGGCTACACCTTC	CASSLSPANYGYTF
NA	NA	TRBJ1-1	TRBV12-5	TGTGCTAGCTTGAAGGGGGGGCTCACTGAAGCTTTCTTT	CASLKGGLTEAFF
NA	NA	TRBJ1-6	TRBV19	TGTGCCAGTAGTCCCGGGACGGCAATTAATTCACCCCTCCACTTT	CASSPGTAINSPLHF
NA	NA	TRBJ2-1	TRBV5-1	TGCGCCAGCACCCTCGGGGTGGGGGTGAATGAGCAGTTCTTC	CASTLGVGVNEQFF
NA	NA	TRBJ1-2	TRBV6-5	TGTGCCAGCAAAAAAGGGCGCGGCTACACCTTC	CASKKGRGYTF
NA	NA	TRBJ1-2	TRBV12-5	TGTGCTAGTGGTTTTTATTTGGGCTATGGCTACACCTTC	CASGFYLGYGYTF
once	NA	TRBJ2-7	TRBV6-2/TRBV6-3	TGTGCCAGCAGTTACGTCCACGAGCAGTACTTC	CASSYVHEQYF
few	TRBD1	TRBJ1-6	TRBV19	TGTGCCAGTAGTGGACAGGATTCACCCCTCCACTTT	CASSGQDSPLHF
NA	TRBD2	TRBJ2-5	TRBV25-1	TGTGCCAGCAGTGATCTAAGCGGGGGGAACCAAGAGACCCAGTACTTC	CASSDLSGGNQETQYF
NA	NA	TRBJ1-2	TRBV11-2	TGTGCCAGCAGCCCCCCCCGGTTAGGGGATAACACCTTC	CASSPPRLGDNTF
NA	TRBD1	TRBJ1-1	TRBV12-3/TRBV12-4	TGTGCCAGCAGTGTGGACAGGGGTCTTGAAGCTTTCTTT	CASSVDRGLEAFF
few	NA	TRBJ2-2	TRBV27	TGTGCCAGCAGTACAGGAGGGGCCACCGGGGAGCTGTTTTTT	CASSTGGATGELFF
NA	TRBD2	TRBJ2-3	TRBV27	TGTGCCAGCAGTTTCCGAGCAGCGGGAGAAGATACGCAGTATTTT	CASSFRAAGEDTQYF
NA	TRBD2	TRBJ2-3	TRBV5-1	TGCGCCAGCAGCCGCCCCGGTACTAGCGGTGTAGATACGCAGTATTTT	CASSRPGTSGVDTQYF
NA	NA	TRBJ2-1	TRBV7-2	TGTGCCAGCAGCGGTGGGGGGACCCTGGCAAGAAATGAGCAGTTCTTC	CASSGGGTLARNEQFF
once	NA	TRBJ1-2	TRBV19	TGTGCCAGTAGTACGCCTAGGCTGGCAGACCCTGTCTATGGCTACACCTTC	CASSTPRLADPVYGYTF
NA	NA	TRBJ2-5	TRBV4-1	TGCGCCAGCACCAAGACCCAGTACTTC	CASTKTQYF
NA	NA	TRBJ1-1	TRBV5-5	TGTGCCAGCAGCTTCGGACATCAGAACACTGAAGCTTTCTTT	CASSFGHQNTEAFF
NA	NA	TRBJ1-6	TRBV3-1/TRBV3-2	TGTGCCAGCTCAGCTAATTCACCCCTCCACTTT	CASSANSPLHF
NA	NA	TRBJ2-1	TRBV18	TGTGCCAGCTCACCAAATCTGATCGTGGGCTCCTACAATGAGCAGTTCTTC	CASSPNLIVGSYNEQFF
NA	TRBD1	TRBJ2-2	TRBV18	TGTGCCAGCTCACCACCGGGACAGGGGTTAGGGAACACCGGGGAGCTGTTTTTT	CASSPPGQGLGNTGELFF
once	NA	TRBJ1-2	TRBV6-4	TGTGCCAGCAGTGACTCAGCGGGTATCTATGGCTACACCTTC	CASSDSAGIYGYTF
NA	TRBD1	TRBJ1-2	TRBV5-5	TGTGCCAGCAGCCATTCGGGACAGTTATACACCTTC	CASSHSGQLYTF
NA	NA	TRBJ1-1	TRBV5-1	TGCGCCAGCAGCTTATTCGGCAGGCTTGAACGTGAAGCTTTCTTT	CASSLFGRLEREAFF
NA	NA	TRBJ2-3	TRBV6-5	TGTGCCAGCAGTCCCTACCCCGCTAGCGATACGCAGTATTTT	CASSPYPASDTQYF
NA	NA	TRBJ1-2	TRBV5-4	TGTGCCAGCAGCTCACAGTTTCACTATGGCTACACCTTC	CASSSQFHYGYTF
NA	NA	TRBJ1-2	TRBV9	TGTGCCAGCAGCGTAGTTGAGGGGTCCGTTACCTACACCTTC	CASSVVEGSVTYTF